Presented here are 30 T cell receptor beta chains from one specimen sequenced in a study of PD-L1 blockade in urothelial cancer. Time point: pretreatment peripheral blood. Using immunoSEQ multiplex PCR, the repertoire was profiled, and TCRdb retains in-frame clones only, with some absent. The top ten clones hold roughly 6.6% of a sample with 70,000 to 80,000 clones, 70% to 90% of them seen once. The input for sequencing was PBMCs, taken around atezolizumab (anti-PD-L1) treatment. The receptors originated from a man aged 35-49 years with urothelial cancer.

The chain couples TRBV6-1 to TRBJ1-4, with D possibly TRBD1 on 5 matching bases. CDR3 length: 17 residues. CDR1 and CDR2 (germline): MNHNS, SASEGT. V was shortened by 4 bases and J by 4 bases, with 19 bases between the two germline ends. This CDR3 is CASSVREGGQLNEKLFF. The CDR3 DNA is TGTGCCAGCAGTGTTCGTGAAGGCGGACAACTTAATGAAAAACTGTTTTTT.

This clone was seen a few times. The gene calls are TRBV19 and TRBJ2-1, with a possible D match to TRBD2 (6 bases). Per the germline V gene, CDR1 is LNHDA and CDR2 is SQIVND (reference sequence). Trimming took off 7 bases at V and 6 bases at J, with 22 bases between the two ends. The CDR3 spans 16 residues. This CDR3 is CASKGAGTRLFNEQFF. As DNA, the CDR3 is TGTGCCAGTAAGGGCGCCGGGACTCGGCTCTTCAATGAGCAGTTCTTC.

The chain recombines TRBV28 with TRBJ2-5; D remains ambiguous. Trimming cost V 3 bases and J 7 bases, with 6 bases left between them. The CDR3 totals 11 residues. Germline V gene data show CDR1 as MDHEN and CDR2 as SYDVKM. The CDR3 here is CASSFSRTQYF. The DNA of the CDR3 is TGTGCCAGCAGTTTTTCCAGGACCCAGTACTTC.

The V call is TRBV10-2, the J call TRBJ2-7, with a tentative D call TRBD1 (6 bases). Trimming cost V 4 bases and J 1 base, with 11 bases left between them. Germline V gives CDR1 WSHSY, CDR2 SAAADI. CDR3 length: 14 residues. CDR3 loop: CASSGGRRSYEQYF. CDR3 DNA: TGCGCCAGCAGTGGGGGGCGAAGGTCCTACGAGCAGTACTTC.

The V gene is TRBV5-4, the J gene TRBJ2-1; 8 nucleotides line up with TRBD1. The V gene end was trimmed by 7 bases and the J gene end by 10 bases; junction bases not matched to a gene: 19. Germline CDR1 SGHNT, CDR2 YYREEE (reference sequence). The CDR3 length is 16 residues. The CDR3 here is CASFGRDRGILSEQFF. CDR3 coding DNA: TGTGCCAGCTTCGGGCGAGACAGGGGAATATTAAGCGAGCAGTTCTTC.

The chain couples TRBV28 to TRBJ2-7, with TRBD2 as a possible D gene (6 bases). The CDR3 runs to 17 residues. The germline V gene encodes CDR1 MDHEN and CDR2 SYDVKM. V shed 6 bases and J shed 3 bases, with 24 bases lying between them. The chain's CDR3 is CASRIGGAAPSFYEQYF. CDR3 nucleotides: TGTGCCAGCAGAATCGGCGGGGCCGCTCCTTCTTTCTACGAGCAGTACTTC.

This clone has only one observation. The chain joins TRBV2 to TRBJ1-5; a weak D match, TRBD1 (5 bases). The CDR3 consists of 15 residues. The germline gives CDR1 SNHLY, CDR2 FYNNEI. V lost 6 bases, J lost 1 base, and 13 bases lay in between. The chain's CDR3 is CASSPESGSNQPQHF. CDR3 nucleotide sequence: TGTGCCAGCAGCCCCGAGTCAGGGAGCAATCAGCCCCAGCATTTT.

The rearrangement links TRBV28 to TRBJ2-3, with TRBD2 identical over 8 bases. Trimming removed 6 bases from V and 3 bases from J; junction bases left unmatched: 8. This CDR3 is built from 15 residues. Germline V gene lookup returns CDR1 MDHEN and CDR2 SYDVKM. The CDR3 region is CASRGAGGRTDTQYF. The CDR3 DNA follows: TGTGCCAGCAGAGGGGCGGGAGGCCGTACAGATACGCAGTATTTT.

The V and J genes are TRBV29-1 and TRBJ2-5; tentative D call: TRBD1 (6 bases). This CDR3 contains 13 residues. Germline-derived CDR1 and CDR2 are SQVTM and ANQGSEA. V lost 6 bases to trimming and J lost 5 bases, with 16 bases between them. CDR3 sequence: CSVAHTGKETQYF. For the CDR3, the DNA is TGCAGCGTGGCCCATACAGGGAAGGAGACCCAGTACTTC.

This clone was picked up a small number of times. The J gene is TRBJ2-3, the V gene TRBV19; D not certain. The CDR3 consists of 14 residues. V lost 7 bases, J lost 0 bases, and 11 bases lay in between. Germline V lookup: CDR1 LNHDA, CDR2 SQIVND (reference sequence). The CDR3 is CASTGWASTDTQYF. Here the CDR3 DNA reads TGTGCCAGTACAGGATGGGCTAGCACAGATACGCAGTATTTT.

This chain connects TRBV11-1 to TRBJ2-7; D might be TRBD1 (5 bases). Germline V lookup: CDR1 SGHAT, CDR2 FQDESV (reference sequence). The CDR3 is 12 residues long. The V end lost 3 bases, the J end lost 6 bases, and 9 bases lay between the germline ends. The CDR3 protein is CASSLWGTEQYF. The CDR3 DNA follows: TGTGCCAGCAGCTTGTGGGGCACCGAGCAGTACTTC.

In DNA form, the CDR3 reads TGCAGCGTTGTGGGGGACAGCTACGAGCAGTACTTC. It codes for CSVVGDSYEQYF. The rearrangement links TRBV29-1 to TRBJ2-7, with 7 bases matching TRBD1. The CDR3 totals 12 residues. The V gene's germline CDR1 is SQVTM and CDR2 ANQGSEA. V lost 4 bases to trimming and J lost 3 bases; unmatched junction nucleotides: 3.

The J gene is TRBJ2-7, the V gene TRBV30; tentatively, D is TRBD1 (6 bases). Germline values: CDR1 GTSNPN, CDR2 SVGIG (reference sequence). The CDR3 has 16 amino acids. V shed 1 base and J shed 3 bases, with 19 bases lying between them. The CDR3 sequence: CAWSALGTRNFYEQYF. Here the CDR3 DNA reads TGTGCCTGGAGTGCCCTCGGGACAAGAAACTTCTACGAGCAGTACTTC.

The gene calls are TRBV5-1 and TRBJ2-7, with TRBD1 identical over 7 bases. Germline CDR1 and CDR2: SGHRS and YFSETQ. The CDR3 covers 15 residues. Trimming took 4 bases from V and 0 from J; bases not matched to a gene: 7. The DNA for the CDR3 is TGCGCCAGCAGCCTGGGGGACAGTATCTCCTACGAGCAGTACTTC. It yields the protein CASSLGDSISYEQYF.

The chain has TRBV5-5 and TRBJ1-5; D unresolved. Trimming stripped 0 bases from V and 2 bases from J, with 9 bases between. This CDR3 is 15 amino acids long. Germline V gene data show CDR1 as SGHKS and CDR2 as YYEKEE (reference sequence). As DNA, the CDR3 is TGTGCCAGCAGCTTGGACTGGTCGGGCAATCAGCCCCAGCATTTT. Translation: CASSLDWSGNQPQHF. The full variable domain, completed using reference TRBV5-5 and TRBJ1-5, is DAGVTQSPTHLIKTRGQQVTLRCSPISGHKSVSWYQQVLGQGPQFIFQYYEKEERGRGNFPDRFSARQFPNYSSELNVNALLLGDSALYLCASSLDWSGNQPQHFGDGTRLSIL.

The gene calls are TRBV18 and TRBJ1-1; 7 bases are shared with TRBD1. Germline values: CDR1 KGHSH, CDR2 LQKENI. Unmatched junction bases numbered 8, after V lost 8 bases and J lost 5 bases. This CDR3 contains 13 residues. DNA of the CDR3: TGTGCCAGCCAACCCCCGGGACAGACTGAAGCTTTCTTT. It encodes CASQPPGQTEAFF. The full variable domain, its missing parts supplied by reference TRBV18 and TRBJ1-1, is NAGVMQNPRHLVRRRGQEARLRCSPMKGHSHVYWYRQLPEEGLKFMVYLQKENIIDESGMPKERFSAEFPKEGPSILRIQQVVRGDSAAYFCASQPPGQTEAFFGQGTRLTVV.

The CDR3: CASSLDPGYDEQFF. The CDR3 DNA reads as TGCGCCAGCAGCTTGGACCCCGGGTACGATGAGCAGTTCTTC. V gene TRBV5-1 combines with J gene TRBJ2-1, with D unclear. Trimming removed 0 bases from V and 8 bases from J, with 12 bases in between. Germline CDR1 and CDR2: SGHRS and YFSETQ. The CDR3 is 14 residues long.

The V call is TRBV11-3, the J call TRBJ2-1, with TRBD2 matching over 7 bases. The CDR3 runs to 13 residues. V trimming: 4 bases; J trimming: 9 bases; junction bases outside the gene matches: 6. Germline CDR1 SGHNT, CDR2 YENEEA. CDR3 in amino acids: CASSSYSGSEQFF. The DNA of the CDR3 is TGTGCCAGCAGCTCCTATAGCGGGTCTGAGCAGTTCTTC.

The rearrangement uses TRBV28 and TRBJ2-6; the D gene is possibly TRBD1 (5 bases). Germline CDR1 is MDHEN and CDR2 is SYDVKM. CDR3 length: 15 amino acids. Between the trimmed V and J ends, which lost 5 bases and 1 base, there was a span of 9 bases. CDR3 DNA sequence: TGTGCCAGCAGTACCGCAGGGTCTGGGGCCAACGTCCTGACTTTC. Residues: CASSTAGSGANVLTF.

The chain uses TRBV2 and TRBJ1-5; TRBD1 matches at 8 bases. V was clipped by 6 bases and J by 3 bases; unmatched bases: 4. This CDR3 comprises 14 residues. Germline-derived CDR1 and CDR2 are SNHLY and FYNNEI. Written as DNA, the CDR3 is TGTGCCAGCAGCGGACAGGGTCTCAATCAGCCCCAGCATTTT. This gives the protein CASSGQGLNQPQHF.

The chain employs TRBV9 and TRBJ2-7; D might be TRBD1 (5 bases). The CDR3 contains 13 residues. Germline CDR1 and CDR2: SGDLS and YYNGEE. Between the trimmed V and J ends, which lost 3 bases and 7 bases, there was a span of 14 bases. The CDR3 loop reads CASSGQTYGEQYF. CDR3 nucleotide sequence: TGTGCCAGCAGCGGACAGACCTATGGGGAGCAGTACTTC. Drawing the rest from reference TRBV9 and TRBJ2-7, the complete variable domain is DSGVTQTPKHLITATGQRVTLRCSPRSGDLSVYWYQQSLDQGLQFLIQYYNGEERAKGNILERFSAQQFPDLHSELNLSSLELGDSALYFCASSGQTYGEQYFGPGTRLTVT.

The CDR3 region has the DNA TGTGCCAGCAGTGACTGCCGGGACAGGGGTTGGGAGACCCAGTACTTC. It encodes CASSDCRDRGWETQYF. The chain couples TRBV6-1 to TRBJ2-5; 10 nucleotides match TRBD1. The V and J ends lost 3 bases and 5 bases, in that order; junction bases with no gene match: 9. The CDR3 totals 16 residues. Germline V lookup: CDR1 MNHNS, CDR2 SASEGT.

This chain links TRBV27 with TRBJ2-7; TRBD1 aligns across 9 bases. The germline CDR1 and CDR2 sequences are MNHEY and SMNVEV (reference sequence). V lost 2 bases and J lost 4; bases outside the gene matches: 12. This CDR3 has 17 amino acids. The CDR3 loop reads CASSLRGDRDREYEQYF. DNA of the CDR3: TGTGCCAGCAGTTTAAGAGGGGATCGGGACAGGGAATACGAGCAGTACTTC.

The genes are TRBV27 and TRBJ1-5; 8 bases map to TRBD1. Trimming at V came to 3 bases and at J to 0 bases, leaving 4 bases not matched to a gene. Germline lookup yields CDR1 MNHEY and CDR2 SMNVEV (reference sequence). CDR3 length: 16 amino acids. CDR3 loop: CASSLTGAYSNQPQHF. The CDR3 bases are TGTGCCAGCAGTTTGACAGGGGCTTATAGCAATCAGCCCCAGCATTTT.

The chain links TRBV27 to TRBJ1-4; 7 positions agree with TRBD1. From germline, CDR1 is MNHEY and CDR2 SMNVEV (reference sequence). The V gene end was trimmed by 5 bases and the J gene end by 0 bases; junction bases not matched to a gene: 9. The CDR3 runs to 17 residues. The CDR3 here is CASSRQGPLATNEKLFF. CDR3 DNA: TGTGCCAGCAGTCGACAGGGCCCGCTTGCAACTAATGAAAAACTGTTTTTT.

V is TRBV4-2 and J is TRBJ2-3; TRBD2 might be the D (6 bases). CDR1 is LGHNA and CDR2 is YNFKEQ in the germline V gene. The CDR3 contains 18 residues. Trimming cost V 6 bases and J 6 bases, with 28 bases left between them. The CDR3 region has the DNA TGTGCCAGCAGTTCCGGACTAAGGACTGGGGAAGAATGGGATACGCAGTATTTT. This translates into CASSSGLRTGEEWDTQYF.

The chain carries TRBV5-8 and TRBJ1-5; 9 positions match TRBD1. CDR3 length: 16 amino acids. The germline CDR1 and CDR2 sequences are SGHTS and YDEGEE. The trim removed 0 bases at V and 3 bases at J, leaving 4 bases unmatched. CDR3 DNA: TGTGCCAGCAGCTTGGGGGACAGGGTCCACAATCAGCCCCAGCATTTT. It yields the protein CASSLGDRVHNQPQHF. Filled out from reference TRBV5-8 and TRBJ1-5, the complete variable domain reads EAGVTQSPTHLIKTRGQQATLRCSPISGHTSVYWYQQALGLGLQFLLWYDEGEERNRGNFPPRFSGRQFPNYSSELNVNALELEDSALYLCASSLGDRVHNQPQHFGDGTRLSIL.

The J gene is TRBJ2-5, the V gene TRBV19; 13 bases match TRBD2. Germline trimming cut 4 bases from V and 1 base from J; bases unmatched to any gene: 3. Germline V lookup: CDR1 LNHDA, CDR2 SQIVND (reference sequence). This CDR3 spans 16 amino acids. DNA for the CDR3: TGTGCCAGTAGTAGGGGACTAGCGGGGCCCCAAGAGACCCAGTACTTC. Protein: CASSRGLAGPQETQYF. Filled out from reference TRBV19 and TRBJ2-5, the complete variable domain reads DGGITQSPKYLFRKEGQNVTLSCEQNLNHDAMYWYRQDPGQGLRLIYYSQIVNDFQKGDIAEGYSVSREKKESFPLTVTSAQKNPTAFYLCASSRGLAGPQETQYFGPGTRLLVL.

This clone was detected only once. The chain has TRBV25-1 and TRBJ1-5; no clear D gene. Trimming took 0 bases from V and 1 from J, leaving 4 bases between them. From germline, CDR1 is MGHDK and CDR2 SYGVNS. The CDR3 contains 14 residues. The CDR3 loop reads CASSEYGSNQPQHF. CDR3 in DNA: TGTGCCAGCAGTGAATATGGCAGCAATCAGCCCCAGCATTTT.

This chain connects TRBV7-3 to TRBJ2-2; D possibly corresponds to TRBD2 (5 bases). There are 12 residues in the CDR3. The V and J ends lost 6 bases and 6 bases respectively, with 8 bases between them. The germline V gene encodes CDR1 SGHTA and CDR2 FQGTGA. The DNA for the CDR3 is TGTGCCAGCAGGGACTCTTCCGGGGAGCTGTTTTTT. Its translation: CASRDSSGELFF.